Following are 8 T cell receptor beta chains from one sample sequenced in a study of CD8 T cells in Susac syndrome. RNA totalling about 0.45 to 1 ug underwent reverse transcription with random hexamers. TCRdb re-derived calls from the immunoSEQ multiplex PCR reads in MiXCR, one entry per CDR3 protein. Here the sample spans 50,000 or so distinct CDR3 sequences, roughly 93% being singletons. The sample comprised CD8+ T cells from PBMCs. Every receptor here comes from a human donor with multiple sclerosis.

The chain is built from TRBV6-2 or TRBV6-3 and TRBJ1-1; a possible D gene is TRBD1 (6 bases). From germline, CDR1 is MNHEY and CDR2 SVGEGT. V lost 2 bases, J lost 1 base, and 20 bases lay in between. The CDR3 runs 18 residues. The CDR3 loop reads CASSYDVITGTRNTEAFF. In DNA form, the CDR3 reads TGTGCCAGCAGTTACGATGTGATCACAGGGACCAGGAACACTGAAGCTTTCTTT.

The chain joins TRBV5-4 to TRBJ1-1, with a tentative D call TRBD1 (6 bases). CDR1 SGHNT and CDR2 YYREEE come from the germline V gene (reference sequence). CDR3 length: 14 residues. The germline V and J ends were trimmed by 2 bases and 4 bases, with 12 bases remaining between them. DNA of the CDR3: TGTGCCAGCAGCTTCGCGGGGGGCAGCACTGAAGCTTTCTTT. As protein: CASSFAGGSTEAFF.

The chain links TRBV29-1 to TRBJ1-3; a weak D match, TRBD1 (5 bases). Trimming cost V 7 bases and J 0 bases, with 19 bases left between them. The CDR3 extends over 16 amino acids. From germline, CDR1 is SQVTM and CDR2 ANQGSEA. The CDR3 region is CSAREEGFDSGNTIYF. Written as DNA, the CDR3 is TGCAGCGCCAGGGAGGAGGGTTTCGACTCTGGAAACACCATATATTTT.

The chain links TRBV6-5 to TRBJ1-1, with D possibly matching TRBD1 (5 bases). The CDR3 is 14 residues long. V was pared by 1 base and J by 7 bases, with 13 bases between. Looked up from germline, CDR1 is MNHEY and CDR2 is SVGAGI. CDR3 region: CASSYYSGKGEAFF. CDR3 nucleotides: TGTGCCAGCAGTTACTACTCAGGGAAAGGTGAAGCTTTCTTT.

V and J are TRBV28 and TRBJ2-3; D assignment may be TRBD1 or TRBD2 (6 bases each). Germline V lookup: CDR1 MDHEN, CDR2 SYDVKM. The length of the CDR3 is 17 residues. The germline V and J ends were trimmed by 3 bases and 0 bases, with 16 bases remaining between them. The CDR3 protein is CASSFRLGGLSTDTQYF. CDR3 DNA: TGTGCCAGCAGTTTTCGGTTGGGGGGCTTGAGCACAGATACGCAGTATTTT. Using reference TRBV28 and TRBJ2-3 for the parts outside the CDR3, the full variable domain is DVKVTQSSRYLVKRTGEKVFLECVQDMDHENMFWYRQDPGLGLRLIYFSYDVKMKEKGDIPEGYSVSREKKERFSLILESASTNQTSMYLCASSFRLGGLSTDTQYFGPGTRLTVL.

This chain joins TRBV27 and TRBJ2-1; a possible D gene is TRBD1 (5 bases). Germline-derived CDR1 and CDR2 are MNHEY and SMNVEV (reference sequence). V gave up 3 bases and J gave up 9 bases, with 9 bases separating them. This CDR3 contains 12 residues. In nucleotides, the CDR3 is TGTGCCAGCAGTTTCTCTAGGGGTGAGCAGTTCTTC. It codes for CASSFSRGEQFF.

This sequence joins TRBV4-3 and TRBJ2-3; D call uncertain. The CDR3 loop spans 13 amino acids. Deletions cut 4 bases from V and 2 bases from J, with 7 bases between. Germline V gene sequence: CDR1 LGHNA, CDR2 YSLEER. CDR3 loop: CASSPPDTDTQYF. CDR3 nucleotide sequence: TGCGCCAGCAGCCCACCAGACACAGATACGCAGTATTTT.

The gene calls are TRBV7-9 and TRBJ2-7; no reliable D call. V was cut by 5 bases and J by 6 bases, with 14 bases left in between. Germline values: CDR1 SEHNR, CDR2 FQNEAQ (reference sequence). This CDR3 has 13 amino acids. The CDR3 DNA is TGTGCCAGCAGCCCCCCGGGTTCAGTCGAGCAGTACTTC. This codes for CASSPPGSVEQYF.